The next 16 T cell receptor beta chains were all read from a single sample in a study of response to subunit inactivated influenza vaccine. Each CDR3 protein gets one entry after TCRdb re-called the RT-PCR reads with MiXCR. This sample has about 570,000 distinct CDR3 sequences, with around 11% found just once. These sequences were also reported in another study, on T cells expressing NK-cell markers. Turning to that study: With UMIs, 5'RACE template switching was used to make TCR beta cDNA.

The specimen was PBMCs from blood, collected on the day of vaccination. The receptors shown here come from a man aged 45-65 years who received an inactivated influenza vaccine.

As for this clonotype: Compared with germline, one end of the junction differs, possibly owing to a read error. CDR3 sequence reads: CSAPGQGTREPQYF. For the CDR3, the DNA is TGCAGTGCCCCCGGACAGGGGACAAGAGAGCCCCAGTACTTC. The chain joins TRBV20-1 to TRBJ2-5; TRBD1 matches at 9 bases. Germline V lookup: CDR1 DFQATT, CDR2 SNEGSKA (reference sequence). This CDR3 has 14 residues.

About this clonotype: A junction boundary mismatches the germline segment, possibly from a read error. The chain carries TRBV7-2 and TRBJ2-1; D remains unclear. The CDR3 length is 14 residues. Germline V gives CDR1 SGHTA, CDR2 FQGNSA. The CDR3 region has the DNA TGTGCCAGCAGCCCCCAAGCCTACGGCGATGAGGAGTTCTTC. It specifies CASSPQAYGDEEFF.

This clonotype was seen at least ten times. The V gene is TRBV28, the J gene TRBJ1-1; TRBD1 might be the D (5 bases). Looked up from germline, CDR1 is MDHEN and CDR2 is SYDVKM. The V end was cut by 4 bases, the J end by 4 bases, with 13 bases between. This CDR3 comprises 14 residues. Here the CDR3 reads CASSSGSGVTEAFF. CDR3 nucleotide sequence: TGTGCCAGCAGTTCAGGCTCGGGGGTCACTGAAGCTTTCTTT.

The chain is built from TRBV20-1 and TRBJ1-6; possible D gene TRBD1, 5 bases. V lost 5 bases, J lost 7 bases, and 12 bases lay in between. The CDR3 has 13 amino acids. Looked up from germline, CDR1 is DFQATT and CDR2 is SNEGSKA (reference sequence). CDR3 amino acids: CSARSEGNSPLHF. DNA of the CDR3: TGCAGTGCTCGAAGCGAGGGGAATTCACCCCTCCACTTT.

This clonotype was seen a handful of times. The chain employs TRBV20-1 and TRBJ2-1; D is uncertain. Germline V CDR1 and CDR2: DFQATT, SNEGSKA (reference sequence). Trimming removed 0 bases at V and 10 bases at J, with 4 bases between. CDR3 length: 10 amino acids. The CDR3 loop is CSAREEEQFF. The CDR3 bases are TGCAGTGCTAGAGAGGAGGAGCAGTTCTTC.

This clonotype was counted between two and nine times. This chain joins TRBV18 and TRBJ2-5; no clear D. Trimming stripped 2 bases from V and 1 base from J, with 14 bases between. CDR1 is KGHSH, CDR2 LQKENI, per germline. This CDR3 is built from 16 residues. The CDR3 sequence is CASSPRNRATQETQYF. The CDR3 DNA is TGTGCCAGCTCACCAAGAAACCGGGCTACCCAAGAGACCCAGTACTTC.

This clonotype has a count of ten or more. The chain is built from TRBV6-2 or TRBV6-3 and TRBJ2-1, with 11 bases aligning to TRBD2. The CDR3 spans 19 residues. Germline CDR1 is MNHEY and CDR2 is SVGEGT. J gave up 8 bases and V 0 bases, and 15 bases lay outside the gene matches. CDR3 region: CASSYSMDGSGGAADEQFF. CDR3 DNA: TGTGCCAGCAGTTACTCGATGGACGGTAGCGGGGGGGCTGCGGATGAGCAGTTCTTC.

This clonotype showed up many times. The V call is TRBV25-1, the J call TRBJ2-5, with unresolved D. Germline CDR1 reads MGHDK; CDR2 reads SYGVNS. This CDR3 has 12 amino acids. The ends were cut back, 3 bases at V and 9 bases at J, with 11 bases in the middle. DNA of the CDR3: TGTGCCAGCAGTGAGAATGGTCCACCCCAGTACTTC. The encoded protein is CASSENGPPQYF.

This clonotype was seen repeatedly, ten times or more. The V gene is TRBV12-3 or TRBV12-4, the J gene TRBJ2-5, with D possibly matching TRBD2 (5 bases). This CDR3 is 10 amino acids long. Between the trimmed V and J ends, which lost 8 bases and 5 bases, there was a span of 6 bases. The DNA for the CDR3 is TGTGCCAGCGGCGGGGAGACCCAGTACTTC. Translating it yields CASGGETQYF.

Only a few counts were recorded for this clonotype. The V call is TRBV20-1, the J call TRBJ2-5; 9 bases align to TRBD2. In germline, CDR1 is DFQATT, CDR2 SNEGSKA (reference sequence). This CDR3 contains 14 residues. The ends lost 2 bases at V and 6 bases at J; junction bases unmatched: 7. CDR3 DNA sequence: TGCAGTGCTAGAATTAGCGGGAGAACGCAGACCCAGTACTTC. This sequence encodes CSARISGRTQTQYF.

This clonotype was detected ten times or more. V usage is TRBV7-9 and J usage is TRBJ2-2; D remains unclear. Trimming pared 4 bases from V and 5 bases from J, leaving 14 bases between. This CDR3 has 15 amino acids. The germline CDR1 and CDR2 sequences are SEHNR and FQNEAQ (reference sequence). The CDR3 DNA reads as TGTGCCAGCAGCTCGAAGGGTTCCAGAACCGGGGAGCTGTTTTTT. Translated: CASSSKGSRTGELFF. The full variable domain, rest sourced from reference TRBV7-9 and TRBJ2-2, is DTGVSQNPRHKITKRGQNVTFRCDPISEHNRLYWYRQTLGQGPEFLTYFQNEAQLEKSRLLSDRFSAERPKGSFSTLEIQRTEQGDSAMYLCASSSKGSRTGELFFGEGSRLTVL.

This clonotype showed up just a few times. The chain is built from TRBV11-2 and TRBJ1-5, with D maybe TRBD1 (6 bases). The CDR3 runs to 15 residues. The germline V and J ends were trimmed by 5 bases and 1 base, with 12 bases remaining between them. CDR1 is SGHAT, CDR2 FQNNGV, per germline. The CDR3 DNA is TGTGCCAGCAGCCCCGGACAGTTCAGCAATCAGCCCCAGCATTTT. The encoded protein is CASSPGQFSNQPQHF.

The chain links TRBV15 to TRBJ2-5; D may correspond to TRBD1 or TRBD2 (5 bases each). The germline V and J ends were trimmed by 2 bases and 7 bases, with 11 bases remaining between them. The CDR3 consists of 13 residues. Germline V lookup: CDR1 LNHNV, CDR2 YYDKDF (reference sequence). CDR3 DNA sequence: TGTGCCACCAGCAGACCAAATGGGGGGACCCAGTACTTC. Protein: CATSRPNGGTQYF.

This clonotype was counted between two and nine times. CDR3 sequence reads: CASSGRWTGGLKDTQYF. The CDR3 bases are TGTGCCAGCAGTGGTCGCTGGACAGGGGGTTTGAAAGATACGCAGTATTTT. This chain joins TRBV6-1 and TRBJ2-3, with TRBD1 matching over 10 bases. V lost 4 bases and J lost 5; bases outside the gene matches: 12. The CDR3 is 17 amino acids. Germline values: CDR1 MNHNS, CDR2 SASEGT.

This clonotype was detected ten times or more. The genes are TRBV6-5 and TRBJ1-5; D remains unclear. Germline assignment: CDR1 MNHEY and CDR2 SVGAGI. The CDR3 has 14 residues. Trimming shortened V by 0 bases and J by 0 bases, and 3 bases separated the two germline ends. CDR3 protein: CASSYSSSNQPQHF. The CDR3 DNA sequence: TGTGCCAGCAGTTACTCAAGTAGCAATCAGCCCCAGCATTTT.

This clonotype appeared a few times. A much larger clone sits a single nucleotide away, making a read error possible. The chain has TRBV6-2 or TRBV6-3 and TRBJ2-5; no definite D call. Germline V gives CDR1 MNHEY, CDR2 SVGEGT. The ends were cut back, 0 bases at V and 7 bases at J, with 3 bases in the middle. The CDR3 sequence is 11 residues long. Here the CDR3 DNA reads TGTGCCAGCAGTTACTCGGCGACCCAGTACTTC. This translates into CASSYSATQYF.